This T cell receptor (beta chain) derives from a study of T-cell memory formation after mild COVID-19. Across the study: TCR clusters were mostly confined to one donor each. Whole-study findings and limits: There was a balanced CD4/CD8 profile in clones contracting day 15 to 85, and later expanders leaned CD4+. Contracting CD8+ clones were enriched in EMRA, CD4+ mainly in CM and EM.

5'RACE, which relied on constant-segment primers, yielded TCR alpha and TCR beta cDNA libraries carrying sample barcodes and UMIs. TCRdb ran MiXCR on the 5' RACE reads and lists one entry per CDR3 protein. The data hold more than 350,000 distinct CDR3 sequences, with roughly 15% observed a single time. Of note for this clonotype: As yet, its antigen is unknown.

The specimen sequenced was PBMCs or a T cell subset sorted from them (not recorded which). This clonotype was obtained from a man between 18 and 29 years old who had mild COVID-19 (a few samples of this study predate the infection). Cell type and time point are not known.

The CDR3: CASSLAEAGKNIQYF. The CDR3 nucleotides read TGTGCCAGCAGTTTGGCCGAGGCAGGGAAAAACATTCAGTACTTC. V usage is TRBV28 and J usage is TRBJ2-4; TRBD1 is a possible D gene (5 bases). The CDR3 loop spans 15 amino acids. V was pared by 3 bases and J by 4 bases, with 13 bases between. Germline values: CDR1 MDHEN, CDR2 SYDVKM.